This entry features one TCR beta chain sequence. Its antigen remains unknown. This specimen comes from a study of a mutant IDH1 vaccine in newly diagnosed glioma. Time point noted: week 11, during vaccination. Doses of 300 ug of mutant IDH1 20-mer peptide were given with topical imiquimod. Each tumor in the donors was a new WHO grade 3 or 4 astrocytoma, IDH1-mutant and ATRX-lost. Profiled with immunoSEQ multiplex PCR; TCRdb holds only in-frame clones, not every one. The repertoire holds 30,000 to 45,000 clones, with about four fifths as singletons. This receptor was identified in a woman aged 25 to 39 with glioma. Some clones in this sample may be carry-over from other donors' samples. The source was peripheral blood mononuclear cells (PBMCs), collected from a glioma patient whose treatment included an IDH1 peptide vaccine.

The DNA for the CDR3 is TGTGCCAGCAGCCCCCGGGGAGGATACTACGAGCAGTACTTC. Encoded protein: CASSPRGGYYEQYF. The V call is TRBV2, the J call TRBJ2-7; TRBD2 is a possible D gene (6 bases). Deletions cut 6 bases from V and 3 bases from J, with 15 bases between. CDR3 length: 14 residues. CDR1 and CDR2 (germline): SNHLY, FYNNEI.